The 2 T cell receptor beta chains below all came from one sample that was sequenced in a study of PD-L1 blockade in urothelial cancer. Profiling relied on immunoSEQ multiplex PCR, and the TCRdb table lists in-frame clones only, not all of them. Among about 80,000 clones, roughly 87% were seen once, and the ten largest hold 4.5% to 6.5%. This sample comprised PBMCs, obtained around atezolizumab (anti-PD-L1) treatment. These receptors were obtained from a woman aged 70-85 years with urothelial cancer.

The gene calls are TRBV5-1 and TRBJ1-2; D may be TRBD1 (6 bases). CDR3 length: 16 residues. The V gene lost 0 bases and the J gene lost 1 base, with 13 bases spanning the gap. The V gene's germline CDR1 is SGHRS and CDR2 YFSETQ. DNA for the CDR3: TGCGCCAGCAGCTTGGGAGCAGGGGAAGGTAACTATGGCTACACCTTC. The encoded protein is CASSLGAGEGNYGYTF.

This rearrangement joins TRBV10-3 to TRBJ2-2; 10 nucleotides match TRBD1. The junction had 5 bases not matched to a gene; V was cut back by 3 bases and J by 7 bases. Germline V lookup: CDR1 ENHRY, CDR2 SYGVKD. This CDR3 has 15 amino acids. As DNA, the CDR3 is TGTGCCATCAGTGACCTGGGACAGGGGAACGGGGAGCTGTTTTTT. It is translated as CAISDLGQGNGELFF.